This T cell receptor (beta chain) derives from a study of cytotoxic CD8 clonotypes in ibrutinib-treated CLL. As for the study in general: Sequenced samples delivered averages of roughly 260,000 productive templates and 90,000 or so productive rearrangements.

V dropped 4 bases and J dropped 0 bases, with 10 bases sitting between them. This CDR3 spans 14 amino acids. Germline lookup yields CDR1 SGHRS and CDR2 YFSETQ. The table came from immunoSEQ multiplex PCR; TCRdb's copy has only in-frame clones and leaves some out. In the table there are some 100,000 clones, 58% of which are singletons. Source: PBMCs, taken after 24 months of ibrutinib treatment. The clonotype was recovered from a human donor with chronic lymphocytic leukemia. The J gene is TRBJ2-5, the V gene TRBV5-1; a possible D gene is TRBD1 (6 bases). The CDR3 loop is CASSPGANQETQYF. The CDR3 DNA follows: TGCGCCAGCAGCCCAGGGGCGAACCAAGAGACCCAGTACTTC. Supplemented by reference TRBV5-1 and TRBJ2-5, the full variable domain reads KAGVTQTPRYLIKTRGQQVTLSCSPISGHRSVSWYQQTPGQGLQFLFEYFSETQRNKGNFPGRFSGRQFSNSRSEMNVSTLELGDSALYLCASSPGANQETQYFGPGTRLLVL.